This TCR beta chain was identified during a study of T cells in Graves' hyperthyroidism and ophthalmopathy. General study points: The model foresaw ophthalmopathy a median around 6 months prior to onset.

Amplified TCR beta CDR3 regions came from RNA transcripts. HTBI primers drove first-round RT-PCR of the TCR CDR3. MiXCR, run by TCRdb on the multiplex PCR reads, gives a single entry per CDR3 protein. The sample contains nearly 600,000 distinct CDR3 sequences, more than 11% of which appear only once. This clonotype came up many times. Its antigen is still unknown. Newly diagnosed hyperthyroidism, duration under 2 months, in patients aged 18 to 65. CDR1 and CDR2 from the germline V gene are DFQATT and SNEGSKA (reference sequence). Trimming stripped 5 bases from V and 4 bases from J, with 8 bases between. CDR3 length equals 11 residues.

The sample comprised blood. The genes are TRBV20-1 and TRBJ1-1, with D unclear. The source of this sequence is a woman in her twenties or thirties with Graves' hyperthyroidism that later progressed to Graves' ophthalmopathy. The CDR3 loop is CSAFLATEAFF. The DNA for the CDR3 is TGCAGTGCTTTCTTGGCCACTGAAGCTTTCTTT.